Listed below are T cell receptor beta chains from one sample, sequenced in a study of shared clonotypes between healthy human individuals. Profiling relied on immunoSEQ multiplex PCR, and the TCRdb table lists in-frame clones only, not all of them. The table includes 1.6 million or so clones, roughly 96% detected once. The source material was naive CD4+ T cells sorted from blood. The source is a young man in good health. Each CDR3 is given with its conserved first and last residue. A D gene is named only where the DNA matches it firmly. Clone size is shown for a subset of rows, as once, few, many or a class of expanded clone.

clone_size: -; j_call: TRBJ2-7; v_call: TRBV18; d_call: -; cdr3_nt: TGTGCCAGCTCACCCTCGGAGGGGGCCGAGCAGTACTTC; cdr3_aa: CASSPSEGAEQYF
clone_size: -; j_call: TRBJ1-5; v_call: TRBV7-2; d_call: -; cdr3_nt: TGTGCCAGCAGCCCTTCCGGGGGAGCGGCCTTTAATCAGCCCCAGCATTTT; cdr3_aa: CASSPSGGAAFNQPQHF
clone_size: -; j_call: TRBJ2-2; v_call: TRBV4-1; d_call: -; cdr3_nt: TGCGCCAGCAGCCATGGATTGACGATAACCGGGGAGCTGTTTTTT; cdr3_aa: CASSHGLTITGELFF
clone_size: -; j_call: TRBJ2-2; v_call: TRBV5-1; d_call: -; cdr3_nt: TGCGCCAGCAGCTTGGGACGGGACCTCCCGGGCGGGGAGCTGTTTTTT; cdr3_aa: CASSLGRDLPGGELFF
clone_size: -; j_call: TRBJ2-7; v_call: TRBV10-3; d_call: TRBD2; cdr3_nt: TGTGCCATCAGTGAACTGGGACTAGCGGGAGGAGGGGCCTACGAGCAGTACTTC; cdr3_aa: CAISELGLAGGGAYEQYF
clone_size: -; j_call: TRBJ1-2; v_call: TRBV6-5; d_call: -; cdr3_nt: TGTGCCAGCAGGGGGACGGGGTTCGGCTATGGCTACACCTTC; cdr3_aa: CASRGTGFGYGYTF
clone_size: -; j_call: TRBJ2-3; v_call: TRBV5-4; d_call: -; cdr3_nt: TGTGCCAGCAGCTTGGCGCAGACAGATACGCAGTATTTT; cdr3_aa: CASSLAQTDTQYF
clone_size: -; j_call: TRBJ2-7; v_call: TRBV13; d_call: -; cdr3_nt: TGTGCCAGCAGCTTAGGAGGGTTTGGTTACGAGCAGTACTTC; cdr3_aa: CASSLGGFGYEQYF
clone_size: -; j_call: TRBJ1-2; v_call: TRBV18; d_call: -; cdr3_nt: TGTGCCAGCTCACCCCCTGGGGGACCCTATGGCTACACCTTC; cdr3_aa: CASSPPGGPYGYTF
clone_size: -; j_call: TRBJ2-3; v_call: TRBV2; d_call: -; cdr3_nt: TGTGCCAGCAGTGATAGGATGCGGGGAGATACGCAGTATTTT; cdr3_aa: CASSDRMRGDTQYF
clone_size: -; j_call: TRBJ2-1; v_call: TRBV29-1; d_call: -; cdr3_nt: TGCAGCGCCCAAGGGGGGAAAGCCTCCTACAATGAGCAGTTCTTC; cdr3_aa: CSAQGGKASYNEQFF
clone_size: -; j_call: TRBJ2-5; v_call: TRBV29-1; d_call: TRBD2; cdr3_nt: TGCAGCGTGCGGGAGTTGGAGACCCAGTACTTC; cdr3_aa: CSVRELETQYF
clone_size: -; j_call: TRBJ1-2; v_call: TRBV28; d_call: TRBD1; cdr3_nt: TGTGCCAGCAGTTTAGTAGGGGACAGCCACTATGGCTACACCTTC; cdr3_aa: CASSLVGDSHYGYTF
clone_size: -; j_call: TRBJ2-5; v_call: TRBV5-4; d_call: TRBD1; cdr3_nt: TGTGCCAGCAGCCCTCGGGACAGGGGCATGAGGGAGACCCAGTACTTC; cdr3_aa: CASSPRDRGMRETQYF
clone_size: -; j_call: TRBJ2-7; v_call: TRBV7-9; d_call: -; cdr3_nt: TGTGCCAGCAGCGACGGGTCGTTTGGGACCTACGAGCAGTACTTC; cdr3_aa: CASSDGSFGTYEQYF
clone_size: -; j_call: TRBJ1-2; v_call: TRBV7-3; d_call: TRBD1; cdr3_nt: TGTGCCAGCAGCCAGGGCGACAGGGCTGGTGGCTACACCTTC; cdr3_aa: CASSQGDRAGGYTF
clone_size: -; j_call: TRBJ2-5; v_call: TRBV6-5; d_call: -; cdr3_nt: TGTGCCAGCAGTTATTCCCGCCAAGAGACCCAGTACTTC; cdr3_aa: CASSYSRQETQYF
clone_size: -; j_call: TRBJ2-3; v_call: TRBV15; d_call: TRBD2; cdr3_nt: TGTGCCACCAGCCCCCGGACTAGCGGGAGGACGGGGGATACGCAGTATTTT; cdr3_aa: CATSPRTSGRTGDTQYF
clone_size: -; j_call: TRBJ2-1; v_call: TRBV7-9; d_call: TRBD1; cdr3_nt: TGTGCCAGCAGCTCTCGGCAGGGGGATTCCAATGAGCAGTTCTTC; cdr3_aa: CASSSRQGDSNEQFF
clone_size: -; j_call: TRBJ2-1; v_call: TRBV4-1; d_call: TRBD2; cdr3_nt: TGCGCCAGCAGCCATTTAGCGGGGACCTACAATGAGCAGTTCTTC; cdr3_aa: CASSHLAGTYNEQFF
clone_size: -; j_call: TRBJ2-2; v_call: TRBV5-1; d_call: TRBD2; cdr3_nt: TGCGCCAGCAGCCTGGGACTAGCGGGAGGTTCCGGGGAGCTGTTTTTT; cdr3_aa: CASSLGLAGGSGELFF
clone_size: -; j_call: TRBJ2-7; v_call: TRBV7-9; d_call: -; cdr3_nt: TGTGCCAGCAGCCCATGGGAGTGGGACGAGCAGTACTTC; cdr3_aa: CASSPWEWDEQYF
clone_size: -; j_call: TRBJ2-1; v_call: TRBV27; d_call: TRBD1; cdr3_nt: TGTGCCAGCAGTTTCCTAGGACAGGGGGCTCTGTTCTTC; cdr3_aa: CASSFLGQGALFF
clone_size: -; j_call: TRBJ1-1; v_call: TRBV21-1; d_call: -; cdr3_nt: TGTGCCAGCAGCTTTCGCACTGAAGCTTTCTTT; cdr3_aa: CASSFRTEAFF
clone_size: -; j_call: TRBJ1-1; v_call: TRBV5-5; d_call: -; cdr3_nt: TGTGCCAGCAGCTTCTCGGTGAGGGGGGCCCATGTGAACACTGAAGCTTTCTTT; cdr3_aa: CASSFSVRGAHVNTEAFF
clone_size: -; j_call: TRBJ2-2; v_call: TRBV10-3; d_call: -; cdr3_nt: TGTGCCATCCGGGGCACCGGGGAGCTGTTTTTT; cdr3_aa: CAIRGTGELFF
clone_size: once; j_call: TRBJ1-1; v_call: TRBV9; d_call: -; cdr3_nt: TGTGCCAGCAGCGTAGCGGGGGGAAACACTGAAGCTTTCTTT; cdr3_aa: CASSVAGGNTEAFF
clone_size: -; j_call: TRBJ2-7; v_call: TRBV5-6; d_call: -; cdr3_nt: TGTGCCAGCAGCTTGGTACCGGGACCGGATTACGAGCAGTACTTC; cdr3_aa: CASSLVPGPDYEQYF
clone_size: -; j_call: TRBJ2-4; v_call: TRBV25-1; d_call: -; cdr3_nt: TGTGCCAGCAGTGAATATGCACGATCAGACATTCAGTACTTC; cdr3_aa: CASSEYARSDIQYF
clone_size: -; j_call: TRBJ2-4; v_call: TRBV19; d_call: -; cdr3_nt: TGTGCCAGTACCCGGAGCCCCCCCGGGAACATTCAGTACTTC; cdr3_aa: CASTRSPPGNIQYF
clone_size: -; j_call: TRBJ2-5; v_call: TRBV5-1; d_call: TRBD1; cdr3_nt: TGCGCCAGCAGCTTGAAGGGACAGGGGGCAGGTGAGACCCAGTACTTC; cdr3_aa: CASSLKGQGAGETQYF
clone_size: -; j_call: TRBJ2-2; v_call: TRBV5-1; d_call: -; cdr3_nt: TGCGCCAGCAGCTTGGATCCAGCCGTGAACACCGGGGAGCTGTTTTTT; cdr3_aa: CASSLDPAVNTGELFF
clone_size: -; j_call: TRBJ1-3; v_call: TRBV25-1; d_call: -; cdr3_nt: TGTGCCAGCAGTGATTTCCCCGCGCGGTCCCTCTCTGGAAACACCATATATTTT; cdr3_aa: CASSDFPARSLSGNTIYF
clone_size: -; j_call: TRBJ2-5; v_call: TRBV7-3; d_call: TRBD1; cdr3_nt: TGTGCCAGCAGCTGGACAGGGGCAGGAGGGGAGACCCAGTACTTC; cdr3_aa: CASSWTGAGGETQYF
clone_size: -; j_call: TRBJ2-5; v_call: TRBV5-1; d_call: TRBD2; cdr3_nt: TGCGCCAGCAGCTTCGGACTAGCGGGAGGGGGGAGGAGAGAGACCCAGTACTTC; cdr3_aa: CASSFGLAGGGRRETQYF
clone_size: -; j_call: TRBJ2-7; v_call: TRBV5-1; d_call: -; cdr3_nt: TGCGCCAGCAGCTTGGGAGGGGTATCGTCCGACGAGCAGTACTTC; cdr3_aa: CASSLGGVSSDEQYF
clone_size: -; j_call: TRBJ2-1; v_call: TRBV4-2; d_call: TRBD2; cdr3_nt: TGTGCCAGCAGCCAATACACCCCGATGTCGGGAGGACCTTACAATGAGCAGTTCTTC; cdr3_aa: CASSQYTPMSGGPYNEQFF
clone_size: once; j_call: TRBJ1-1; v_call: TRBV6-6; d_call: -; cdr3_nt: TGTGCCAGCAGCCGGACAGTGAACACTGAAGCTTTCTTT; cdr3_aa: CASSRTVNTEAFF
clone_size: -; j_call: TRBJ1-1; v_call: TRBV19; d_call: -; cdr3_nt: TGTGCCAGTAGTATTATTGGGCACACTGAAGCTTTCTTT; cdr3_aa: CASSIIGHTEAFF
clone_size: few; j_call: TRBJ2-1; v_call: TRBV9; d_call: -; cdr3_nt: TGTGCCAGCAGCGGTTATGCTCTTAGCTCCTACAATGAGCAGTTCTTC; cdr3_aa: CASSGYALSSYNEQFF